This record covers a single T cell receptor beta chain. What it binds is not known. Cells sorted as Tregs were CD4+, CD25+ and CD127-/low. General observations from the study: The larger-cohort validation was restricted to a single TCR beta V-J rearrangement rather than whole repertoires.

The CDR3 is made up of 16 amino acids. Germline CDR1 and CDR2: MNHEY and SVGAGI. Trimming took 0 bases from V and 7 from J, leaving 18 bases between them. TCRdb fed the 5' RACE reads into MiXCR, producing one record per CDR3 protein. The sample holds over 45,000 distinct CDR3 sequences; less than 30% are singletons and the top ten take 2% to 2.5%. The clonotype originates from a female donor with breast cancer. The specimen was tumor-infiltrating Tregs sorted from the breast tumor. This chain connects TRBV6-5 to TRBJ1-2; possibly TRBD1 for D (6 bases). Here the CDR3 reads CASSYSGETGPSGYTF. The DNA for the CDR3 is TGTGCCAGCAGTTACTCGGGGGAGACAGGCCCCTCTGGCTACACCTTC.